This T cell receptor beta chain stems from a study of blood T cell repertoires in COVID-19. Study-level background: Sites across the United States, Italy and Spain contributed samples from acute and convalescent COVID-19.

Clones were sequenced by immunoSEQ multiplex PCR, and TCRdb holds only the in-frame ones, with some missing. The sample gives about 370,000 clones, roughly nine tenths of which show up once; about 3% is in the top ten. The CDR3 runs 14 residues. Trimming took off 3 bases at V and 3 bases at J, with 10 bases between the two ends. The germline V gene has CDR1 KGHDR and CDR2 SFDVKD. Seattle enrolled patients during active infection and tracked them longitudinally. The chain carries TRBV24-1 and TRBJ2-5; D possibly corresponds to TRBD1 (5 bases). The sample was peripheral blood. The clonotype comes from a woman in her thirties with COVID-19, enrolled during active disease. In DNA form, the CDR3 reads TGTGCCACCAGTGATATACAGGAGAAAGAGACCCAGTACTTC. Translating gives CATSDIQEKETQYF.